This T cell receptor (beta chain) was sequenced during a study of CXCR3-negative and CXCR3-positive naive CD8 T cells (dated by TCRdb to the late 2010s). A note on the overall study: In total, about 135 million TRB reads were obtained, or roughly 1.5 +/- 0.3 million reads per library. Diversity and physicochemical repertoire analyses were performed on some 10 donors pooled from two independent experiments. TRBV-TRBJ cluster analysis included naive subsets from roughly 5 donors and memory cells from 3 donors.

Sequences LNHDA (CDR1) and SQIVND (CDR2) are obtained from the germline V gene (reference sequence). There are 15 amino acids in the CDR3, from cysteine to phenylalanine inclusive. No DNA is listed. Note on this clonotype: Its antigen has not been determined.

Reads for this sample came from a NextSeq 550. The Human TCR Profiling Kit (MiLaboratory) was used to prepare UMI-labeled 5' RACE TRB cDNA libraries. cDNA synthesis used the entire amount of extracted RNA, and PCR amplification then used the entire amount of cDNA produced. Libraries were prepared in parallel with an identical number of PCR cycles. Per the original workflow: With a requirement of at least two reads per UMI, MIGEC and MiXCR extracted about 57,000 +/- 9,900 unique UMI-labeled TRB cDNA molecules per library. Each library averaged about 40,000 +/- 10,000 functional in-frame TRB CDR3 nucleotide clonotypes without stop codons. After each sample was downsampled to 5000 UMI-labeled TRB molecules, VDJtools was used to calculate diversity metrics such as normalized Shannon-Wiener and Chao1. For the central five CDR3 residues, VDJtools calculated physicochemical properties weighted by clonotype size, namely interaction energy, strength, volume and Kidera factor 4. TCRdb reprocessed the reads; each CDR3 protein sequence makes one entry, and DNA is unavailable. The V and J calls, along with clone size, are taken from TCRdb and not from the paper's own processing. The table held for this sample gives roughly 61,000 distinct CDR3 sequences. The ten largest clones represent 0.5% to 0.6% of the sample.

Summary of the overall study and its limitations: Because surface CD5, which is linked to self-reactivity in mice, was comparable between the naive subsets, TCR interaction strength was also inferred from TRB CDR3 physicochemical properties. TRBV-TRBJ usage was similar between naive CXCR3-negative and CXCR3-positive cells from the same donor, while memory cells showed distinct patterns. Both naive subsets had comparably high repertoire diversity, while memory CD8+ T cells had much lower repertoire diversity. Freshly isolated PBMCs were used for most assays because CXCR3 expression partially decreased after cryopreservation. TRB CDR3s from CXCR3-positive naive cells showed higher hydrophobicity (lower Kidera factor 4), lower energy, and higher strength and volume indices than CXCR3-negative naive cells.

For each CD8+ T cell subset, flow sorting was done in triplicate, and around 300,000 cells per subset went directly into RLT lysis buffer. To keep memory contaminants out, a stringent definition of naive CD8+ T cells was applied: CD45RO-CCR7+CD27+CD95-. Peripheral blood mononuclear cells were isolated from buffy coats using standard density gradient centrifugation. A FACSAria III was used to flow-sort naive CD8+ T cells into CXCR3-negative and CXCR3-positive populations. An RNeasy Mini Kit was used to extract total RNA from the sorted cells. This TCR came from a human donor in good health. Some clones in this sample may be carry-over from other donors' samples. The sample was naive CXCR3+ CD8+ T cells from blood. The cell subset or site label on this specimen signifies: CD45RO-CCR7+CD27+CD95- naive CD8+ T cells expressing CXCR3 (TNR3+). The chain is assembled from TRBV19 and TRBJ2-1; TCRdb reports TRBD1, a call that lacks DNA to check it against. The CDR3 reads CASSVPGQGYNEQFF.